This T cell receptor beta chain was documented in a study of blood T cell repertoires in COVID-19. For the study at large: COVID-19 samples collected from the United States, Italy and Spain covered acute and convalescent phases. The analysed material was cDNA or gDNA that came from T cells, B-cell-depleted T cells, or PBMCs.

The V and J ends lost 6 bases and 0 bases respectively, with 5 bases between them. Germline V gene sequence: CDR1 KGHSH, CDR2 LQKENI. This CDR3 has 12 amino acids. As handled by the study authors: Amplification of reference gene primers provided the estimated nucleated cell counts. TCRdb's copy holds only in-frame clones and misses some; the assay was immunoSEQ multiplex PCR. V, J and clone size are taken as reported in that table, and D and trimming were inferred from the DNA itself. Here the sample spans more than 100,000 clones, around 85% being singletons. This TCR was sampled from a woman aged 45-59 years with acute or convalescent COVID-19. Material for sequencing was peripheral blood. The chain joins TRBV18 to TRBJ1-1; no definite D call. The CDR3 bases are TGTGCCAGCTCGCAGGTGAACACTGAAGCTTTCTTT. Its translation is CASSQVNTEAFF.